This entry is about one T cell receptor (beta chain). This entry is derived from a study of early T cells in non-severe SARS-CoV-2 infection. TCRdb passed the 5' RACE reads through MiXCR, listing each CDR3 protein once. Of about 33,000 distinct CDR3 sequences listed, about 5% were seen once; the top ten hold 13% to 15%. Germline V CDR1 and CDR2: SGHTA, FQGNSA. V shed 4 bases and J shed 2 bases, with 7 bases lying between them. The CDR3 extends over 13 amino acids. The sample taken for sequencing was whole blood. The receptor's source is an adult who was a healthcare worker with PCR-confirmed SARS-CoV-2 infection or an uninfected control (not recorded which). The chain carries TRBV7-2 and TRBJ2-3; no firm D call. CDR3 nucleotide sequence: TGTGCCAGCAGCTCGCGCAACACAGATACGCAGTATTTT. Amino acid sequence: CASSSRNTDTQYF.